The text below deals with one T cell receptor (beta chain). No antigen is known for it. No much larger clone exists at a distance of one base, and base qualities are not known. Measured from the cysteine to the phenylalanine, the CDR3 is 17 residues long. The sequence is cut down to CDR3 DNA, 51 bases in frame from base 1. V is shortened by 5 bases, J by 2 bases, and the region joining them spans 20 bases. In the germline V gene (reference sequence), CDR1 corresponds to MNHEY and CDR2 to SMNVEV. Using the deep immunoSEQ assay, TCR CDR3 regions were amplified from genomic DNA by multiplex PCR. Extracted genomic DNA from each cell subset was spread evenly across all wells of several immunoSEQ 96-well plates, with each plate serving as a replicate. For sorted subsets, each replicate PCR was loaded with roughly 190 ng genomic DNA, equivalent to some 31,000 T cell genomes. The purified libraries were quantified using a Qubit 3.0 fluorometer, sized with a Bioanalyzer 2100, and then quantified again using the KAPA Library Quantification kit. Every immunoSEQ 96-well plate was sequenced on a separate single-read 150-cycle Illumina NextSeq 550 flow cell. The source study handled its data this way. Because the immunoSEQ output included only junctional sequences and no quality scores, the filtering could not be the same as the filtering used for full-length reads. To assign V/J genes and CDR3, sequences were annotated using PyIR, a Python wrapper for IgBLAST v1.9, with IMGT germline references. Reads were filtered out if the reads had weak V/J assignments (E-value above 1e-6), no CDR3, stop codons, out-of-frame junctions, or ambiguous translated residues. V3J clonotypes were defined as sequences sharing the same inferred V gene, J gene, and CDR3 amino acid sequence. To compute the percentage overlap between repertoires, the number of shared unique clonotypes was divided by the size of the smaller repertoire. Repertoire richness was assessed with RTK rarefaction, the Chao1 estimator, and Recon v2.1 estimates of unobserved clonotypes. Generation probabilities were computed with OLGA for all TCRbeta clonotypes obtained by the gDNA method from a few donors. Imported from immuneACCESS, the table was reduced by TCRdb to in-frame sequences with V and J called. These copies leave out some clones; in studies compared against another copy, an unresolved V gene accounts for under half, and the cause of the remainder is not known. That table gives V, J and clone size, and the DNA gave D and trimming. The sample profile shows more than 500,000 clones; 85% to 95% of them were found once. Together, the top ten hold around 0.11% of the sample.

The data originate from a study of shared clonotypes between healthy human individuals (dated by TCRdb to about 2020). Some background on the complete study: The cohort comprised a couple of women and a few men aged 18 to 49 years. Libraries were prepared and TCR repertoires were sequenced by different laboratories using diverse techniques, in order to increase sequencing depth and limit assay-specific biases. For each donor, three plates each were used for CD4 naive and CD4 memory, two plates were used for CD8 naive, and one plate was used for CD8 memory. To estimate repertoire size and how much clonotypes are shared between individuals, the study performed deep sequencing of blood TCR repertoires from a few healthy adults. Each donor's leukapheresis produced roughly between about 0.9 and 9.5 billion PBMCs.

The paper's findings and limits, for the study overall: Incomplete sequencing was indicated by rarefaction of sorted-subset datasets, despite the large sequencing depth. Only blood was sampled, and tissue TCR repertoires likely differ from those in blood. Clonotypes shared by all four sorted-subset donors showed higher generation probabilities than non-shared clonotypes. The genetic and exposure-history diversity represented was limited by the small number of donors. Sharing across a few donors was observed for roughly 5% of naive CD4, over 3% of naive CD8, roughly 2.4% of memory CD4, and approximately 0.41% of memory CD8 clonotypes. Pairwise subsampling indicated that sequencing depth was expected to affect the degree of clonotype sharing among donors. Naive subsets generally had larger estimated clonotype richness than memory subsets did.

CD8 naive samples were CD45RO-negative cells positively selected for CCR7, giving a CD45RA+CCR7+ population that excluded TemRA cells. Donors were healthy HIV-negative adults with no recently reported acute infections or vaccinations. Only Caucasian adults living in Nashville, Tennessee, USA were represented among the donors. After blood collection by leukapheresis, PBMCs were isolated using Ficoll-Histopaque density gradient centrifugation and then cryopreserved in the vapor phase of liquid nitrogen. Purity and quantity of every magnetically sorted T cell population were checked by analytical flow cytometry. Genomic DNA was isolated from every sorted fraction and measured by UV absorbance on a Nanodrop 2000c.

The TCR originated in a woman under 40 in good health. Sequencing input: naive CD8+ T cells sorted from blood. This specimen's cell subset or site label, per the study, means: CD45RA+CCR7+. This receptor chain uses TRBV27 and TRBJ2-3, with a tentative D gene TRBD1 over 6 matching bases. DNA sequence: TGTGCCAGCAGTCTCCACCTTGCGACAGGACTCACAGATACGCAGTATTTT. It codes for CASSLHLATGLTDTQYF.